Below, one T cell receptor beta chain is given with its context. This sample was included in a study of blood T cell repertoires in COVID-19. Turning to the study itself: The origin of the acute and convalescent COVID-19 samples was the United States, Italy and Spain. PBMCs, B-cell-depleted T cells, or T cells provided the cDNA or gDNA that made up the material.

Methods used by the authors: Quantification of nucleated cells was approximated via reference gene primer amplification. TCRdb's table, derived via immunoSEQ multiplex PCR, lists solely in-frame clones and lacks some. V and J calls and clone size are those listed in that table; D and trimming were worked out from the DNA. Of about 230,000 clones listed, less than 90% were seen once; the top ten hold 2.5% to 3%. This CDR3 contains 18 residues. Germline V CDR1 and CDR2: SNHLY, FYNNEI. Trimming cost V 2 bases and J 5 bases; bases outside gene matches: 10. V and J are TRBV2 and TRBJ2-3; TRBD2 aligns across 13 bases. Input material: peripheral blood. The clonotype comes from a woman aged 70-85 years with active or convalescent COVID-19. The CDR3 loop is CASSETLTSGGAQDTQYF. CDR3 DNA: TGTGCCAGCAGTGAAACGTTAACTAGCGGGGGGGCGCAAGATACGCAGTATTTT.